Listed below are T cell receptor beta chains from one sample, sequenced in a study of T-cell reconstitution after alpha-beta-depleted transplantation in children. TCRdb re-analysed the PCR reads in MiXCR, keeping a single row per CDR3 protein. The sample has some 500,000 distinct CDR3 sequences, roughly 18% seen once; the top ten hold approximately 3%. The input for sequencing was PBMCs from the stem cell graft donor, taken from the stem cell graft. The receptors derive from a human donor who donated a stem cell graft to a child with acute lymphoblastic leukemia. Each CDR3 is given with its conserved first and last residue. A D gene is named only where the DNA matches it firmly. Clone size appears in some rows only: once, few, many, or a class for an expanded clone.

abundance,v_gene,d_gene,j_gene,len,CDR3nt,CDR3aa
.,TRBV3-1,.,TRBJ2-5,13,TGTGCCAGCAGGCGGGGACAGCGGGAGACCCAGTACTTC,CASRRGQRETQYF
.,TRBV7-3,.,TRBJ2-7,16,TGTGCCAGCAGCTCTTTTGGGGCGGCCCCTCCCTACGAGCAGTACTTC,CASSSFGAAPPYEQYF
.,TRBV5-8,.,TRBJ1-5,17,TGTGCCAGCAGCCGCGCGCGGATAACAGGGACCATCCAGCCCCAGCATTTT,CASSRARITGTIQPQHF
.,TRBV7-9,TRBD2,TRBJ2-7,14,TGTGCCAGCAGCCGGGAGCGGGAGGGCCCCGAGCAGTACTTC,CASSREREGPEQYF
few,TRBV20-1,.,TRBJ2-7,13,TGCAGTGCCAGACGGGCGGGCCCCTACGAGCAGTACTTC,CSARRAGPYEQYF
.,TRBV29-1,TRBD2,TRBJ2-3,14,TGCAGCGTTGAGTCGGCGGGAGTGGCGGATACGCAGTATTTT,CSVESAGVADTQYF
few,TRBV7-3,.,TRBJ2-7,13,TGTGCCAGCAGTCAGGTCGCGCAGGACGAGCAGTACTTC,CASSQVAQDEQYF
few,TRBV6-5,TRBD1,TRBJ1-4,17,TGTGCCAGCAGTTACCGTCCGGGACAGGGTCTCGCTGAAAAACTGTTTTTT,CASSYRPGQGLAEKLFF
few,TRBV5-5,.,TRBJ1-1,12,TGTGCCAGCGTTACACTGAACACTGAAGCTTTCTTT,CASVTLNTEAFF
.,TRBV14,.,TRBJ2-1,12,TGTGCCAGCAGCGATTTTTTAAATGAGCAGTTCTTC,CASSDFLNEQFF
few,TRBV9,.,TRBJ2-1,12,TGTGCCACCCCGTACGTCTCGAATGAGCAGTTCTTC,CATPYVSNEQFF
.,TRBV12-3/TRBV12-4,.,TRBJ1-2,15,TGTGCCAGCAGTCCCTCAATCAGGGGCAACTATGGCTACACCTTC,CASSPSIRGNYGYTF
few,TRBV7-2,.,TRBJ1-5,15,TGTGCCAGCAGCTTAGCGCCCGCAAGCAATCAGCCCCAGCATTTT,CASSLAPASNQPQHF
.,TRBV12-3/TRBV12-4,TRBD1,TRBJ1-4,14,TGTGCCAGCAGTCGCCCCGACAGGGGAGAAAAACTGTTTTTT,CASSRPDRGEKLFF
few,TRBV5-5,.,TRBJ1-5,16,TGTGCCAGCAGCTTTAATCCGGGGGCTCCCAATCAGCCCCAGCATTTT,CASSFNPGAPNQPQHF
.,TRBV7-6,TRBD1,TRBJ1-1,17,TGTGCCAGCAGCTCACCAAGGACAGGGATTATGAACACTGAAGCTTTCTTT,CASSSPRTGIMNTEAFF
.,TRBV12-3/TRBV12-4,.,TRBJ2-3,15,TGTGCCATCGGTGGGCTAGCGCCGACCACAGATACGCAGTATTTT,CAIGGLAPTTDTQYF
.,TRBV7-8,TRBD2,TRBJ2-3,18,TGTGCCAGCAGCGCGTTGGGGACTAGCGGGACCCGCACAGATACGCAGTATTTT,CASSALGTSGTRTDTQYF
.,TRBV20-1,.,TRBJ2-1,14,TGCAGTGCTAGAGGCGGGACCACCTACAATGAGCAGTTCTTC,CSARGGTTYNEQFF
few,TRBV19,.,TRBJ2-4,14,TGTGCCAGCCGCGGGGCGCTAGCCAAAAACATTCAGTACTTC,CASRGALAKNIQYF
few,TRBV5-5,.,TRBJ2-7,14,TGTGCCAGCAGCTTGTGGGCAGGGAGGTACGAGCAGTACTTC,CASSLWAGRYEQYF
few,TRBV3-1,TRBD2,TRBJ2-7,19,TGTGCCAGCAGCCAAGATCTGTTCGGGGGGAGACTAGCGATATACGAGCAGTACTTC,CASSQDLFGGRLAIYEQYF
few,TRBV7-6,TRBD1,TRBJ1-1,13,TGTGCCAGCCGGGACAGGTTGAACACTGAAGCTTTCTTT,CASRDRLNTEAFF
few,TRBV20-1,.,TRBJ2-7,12,TGCAGTGCCAGAGGGACTTTTTACGAGCAGTACTTC,CSARGTFYEQYF
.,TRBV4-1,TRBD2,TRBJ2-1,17,TGCGCCAGCAGCCAAGATATCCTAGCGGGAGGTAACAATGAGCAGTTCTTC,CASSQDILAGGNNEQFF
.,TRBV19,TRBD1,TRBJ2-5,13,TGTGCCAGCGCGGACAGGGACCGAGAGACCCAGTACTTC,CASADRDRETQYF
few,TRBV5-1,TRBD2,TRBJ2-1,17,TGCGCCAGCAGCTCTCGTCTAGGGAGGGGCTCCTACAATGAGCAGTTCTTC,CASSSRLGRGSYNEQFF
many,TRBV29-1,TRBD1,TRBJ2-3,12,TGCAGCGTCCGACAGGGGACAGATACGCAGTATTTT,CSVRQGTDTQYF
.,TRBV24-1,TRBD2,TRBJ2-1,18,TGTGCCACCAGTGCCTTAGGGACTAGCGGGGGGACCTACAATGAGCAGTTCTTC,CATSALGTSGGTYNEQFF
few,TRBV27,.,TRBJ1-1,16,TGTGCCAGCAGTTTAGTGGAGGGGGGAATGAACACTGAAGCTTTCTTT,CASSLVEGGMNTEAFF
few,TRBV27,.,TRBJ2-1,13,TGTGCCAGCGGGGGGAAGGGGGCTGGTGAGCAGTTCTTC,CASGGKGAGEQFF
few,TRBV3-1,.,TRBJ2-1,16,TGTGCCAGCAGCCAAGAGCCTAGCGTGTCCTACAATGAGCAGTTCTTC,CASSQEPSVSYNEQFF
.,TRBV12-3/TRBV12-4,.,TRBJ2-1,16,TGTGCCAGCAGTTCGTTTGAGGAGGAGAATGTGAATGAGCAGTTCTTC,CASSSFEEENVNEQFF
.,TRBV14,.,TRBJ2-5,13,TGTGCCAGCAGCCAAGTCCCCTGGGAGACCCAGTACTTC,CASSQVPWETQYF
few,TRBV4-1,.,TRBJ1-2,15,TGCGCCAGCAGCCAAGGGGCGCGGACAGCGGAAGGCTATACCTTC,CASSQGARTAEGYTF
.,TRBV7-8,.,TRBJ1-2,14,TGTGCCAGCAGCCCCCGACAGGTTCTTCATGGCTACACCTTC,CASSPRQVLHGYTF
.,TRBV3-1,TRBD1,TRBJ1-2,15,TGTGCCAGCAGCCAAATCCCACAGGGGAACTATGGCTACACCTTC,CASSQIPQGNYGYTF
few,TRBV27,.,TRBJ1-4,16,TGTGCCAGCAGTTCCGGATTCCGTCGGACTAATGAAAAACTGTTTTTT,CASSSGFRRTNEKLFF
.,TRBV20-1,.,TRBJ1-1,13,TGCAGTGCTAGAGAGAACTTGAACACTGAAGCTTTCTTT,CSARENLNTEAFF